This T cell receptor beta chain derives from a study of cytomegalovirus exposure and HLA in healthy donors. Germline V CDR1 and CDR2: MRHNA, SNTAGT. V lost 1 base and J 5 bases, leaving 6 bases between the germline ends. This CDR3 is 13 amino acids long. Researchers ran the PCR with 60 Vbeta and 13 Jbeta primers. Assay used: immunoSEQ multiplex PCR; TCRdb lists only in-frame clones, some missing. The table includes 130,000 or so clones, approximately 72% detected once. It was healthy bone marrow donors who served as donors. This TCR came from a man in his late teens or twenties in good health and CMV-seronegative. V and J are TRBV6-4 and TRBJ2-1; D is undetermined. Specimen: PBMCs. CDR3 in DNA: TGTGCCAGCAGTGACTGGAGCCACAATGAGCAGTTCTTC. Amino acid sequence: CASSDWSHNEQFF.